This T cell receptor beta chain was recovered during a study of T cell repertoires in cytomegalovirus infection. Whole-study context: It was the public TCR beta signatures that indicated both CMV infection and matching HLA type.

As to this clonotype: The antigen remains unidentified.

In germline, CDR1 is SGHTA, CDR2 FQGNSA. The CDR3 totals 16 residues. J gave up 4 bases and V 5 bases, and 9 bases lay outside the gene matches. Overall study results and limits: The response measured ex vivo was dominated by TCR beta clonotypes (HLA-C-restricted and CMV-specific). The study identified carriers of CMV plus the relevant HLA from cumulative public TCR beta family frequency.

Using its own MiXCR run on the reads, TCRdb lists one record per CDR3 protein. The top ten clones hold approximately 15% of a sample with 200,000 to 300,000 distinct CDR3 sequences, approximately 9.1% of them seen once. Sequenced sample: PBMCs. This receptor was taken from a human donor in good health (CMV status not recorded). Some clones in this sample may be carry-over from other donors' samples. The chain is built from TRBV7-2 and TRBJ2-5, with 11 nucleotides matching TRBD1. CDR3 bases: TGTGCCAGCAGCGTGATTTCGGGACAGGGGGGAGAGACCCAGTACTTC. Its protein is CASSVISGQGGETQYF.